The 32 T cell receptor beta chains below come from one sample, sequenced in a study of relationships among human T cell subsets. From the CD45RA-negative fraction, anti-CD45RO beads picked out CD45RA-RO+ memory T cells. From mRNA, alpha and beta CDR3 regions were amplified using semiquantitative ARM-PCR. Exponential amplification used communal superprimers after tagged nested gene-specific primers in ARM-PCR. TCRdb used MiXCR to reprocess the multiplex PCR reads, holding one entry per CDR3 protein. The sample records 8,500 to 10,000 distinct CDR3 sequences, around 59% being singletons. Material: memory T cells sorted from blood. These receptors came from a man aged 35 to 55 in good health.

The V and J genes are TRBV18 and TRBJ2-5; 10 bases line up with TRBD1. This CDR3 contains 16 residues. The junction had 10 bases not matched to a gene; V was cut back by 3 bases and J by 6 bases. Germline V gene data show CDR1 as KGHSH and CDR2 as LQKENI. DNA of the CDR3: TGTGCCAGCTCACCCGGGACAGGGGCGCAGGGAAAGACCCAGTACTTC. Encoded protein: CASSPGTGAQGKTQYF.

This clonotype was seen a few times. The junction departs from germline at one end; a sequencing error may be responsible. As DNA, the CDR3 is TGCGCCAGCAGCCCCGGACAGGGGGGAGATACGCAGTATTTT. Its translation: CASSPGQGGDTQYF. V usage is TRBV5-4 and J usage is TRBJ2-3; 10 positions match TRBD1. The CDR3 spans 14 residues. Germline CDR1 is SGHNT and CDR2 is YYREEE (reference sequence).

The chain recombines TRBV5-1 with TRBJ1-2; 11 bases are a match to TRBD1. V was clipped by 7 bases and J by 6 bases; unmatched bases: 8. Germline loops: CDR1 SGHRS, CDR2 YFSETQ. The CDR3 spans 14 residues. CDR3 sequence reads: CASSTWTGGNGYTF. The CDR3 DNA sequence: TGCGCCAGCTCGACCTGGACAGGGGGCAATGGCTACACCTTC.

There are a few counts of this clonotype. The chain is built from TRBV6-4 and TRBJ1-1; no definite D call. CDR3 size: 14 residues. V was clipped by 4 bases and J by 0 bases, with 9 bases between them. The germline V gene has CDR1 MRHNA and CDR2 SNTAGT. This chain's CDR3 is CASSAPKLNTEAFF. The CDR3 coding sequence is TGTGCCAGCAGTGCCCCGAAGCTGAACACTGAAGCTTTCTTT.

The chain is built from TRBV20-1 and TRBJ2-1; 14 nucleotides align to TRBD2. The CDR3 is 16 residues long. After removal of 6 bases from V and 8 bases from J, the junction contained 12 bases not matched to a gene. Germline CDR1 is DFQATT and CDR2 is SNEGSKA (reference sequence). As DNA, the CDR3 is TGCAGTGCCCCCGGACTAGCGGGGGGCCGCCCCGATGAGCAGTTCTTC. This sequence encodes CSAPGLAGGRPDEQFF.

This chain uses TRBV20-1 with TRBJ2-7, with 10 bases lining up with TRBD2. The CDR3 runs 12 residues. Germline CDR1 DFQATT, CDR2 SNEGSKA (reference sequence). The CDR3 nucleotides are TGCAGCGGACTAGCGGATACCTCCGAGCAGTACTTC. It is translated as CSGLADTSEQYF.

The gene calls are TRBV5-1 and TRBJ1-3; no clear D. There are 15 residues in the CDR3. The V end lost 0 bases, the J end lost 0 bases, and 7 bases lay between the germline ends. Looked up from germline, CDR1 is SGHRS and CDR2 is YFSETQ. For the CDR3, the DNA is TGCGCCAGCAGCTTGGCCCCAGACTCTGGAAACACCATATATTTT. Its translation is CASSLAPDSGNTIYF. The full variable domain, completed using reference TRBV5-1 and TRBJ1-3, is KAGVTQTPRYLIKTRGQQVTLSCSPISGHRSVSWYQQTPGQGLQFLFEYFSETQRNKGNFPGRFSGRQFSNSRSEMNVSTLELGDSALYLCASSLAPDSGNTIYFGEGSWLTVV.

The chain combines TRBV4-1 with TRBJ1-3; unclear D gene. Germline CDR1 is MGHRA and CDR2 is YSYEKL. V was clipped by 0 bases and J by 8 bases, with 14 bases between them. The CDR3 sequence is 15 residues long. The CDR3 coding sequence is TGCGCCAGCAGCCAAGAGGGTGGCGCCCGCCACACCATATATTTT. It specifies CASSQEGGARHTIYF.

The V call is TRBV2, the J call TRBJ2-3; no clear D gene. This CDR3 spans 13 amino acids. CDR1 is SNHLY, CDR2 FYNNEI, per germline. The V gene lost 8 bases and the J gene lost 0 bases, with 9 bases spanning the gap. The CDR3: CASGVDSTDTQYF. The CDR3 region has the DNA TGTGCCAGCGGGGTGGATAGCACAGATACGCAGTATTTT. The whole variable domain, remainder taken from reference TRBV2 and TRBJ2-3, is EPEVTQTPSHQVTQMGQEVILRCVPISNHLYFYWYRQILGQKVEFLVSFYNNEISEKSEIFDDQFSVERPDGSNFTLKIRSTKLEDSAMYFCASGVDSTDTQYFGPGTRLTVL.

The V gene is TRBV20-1, the J gene TRBJ2-7; 7 nucleotides match TRBD2. Germline assignment: CDR1 DFQATT and CDR2 SNEGSKA (reference sequence). The trim removed 6 bases at V and 6 bases at J, leaving 11 bases unmatched. The CDR3 runs to 13 residues. CDR3 bases: TGCAGTGCCCGGACTAGTGGGACTGGCGAGCAGTACTTC. Residues: CSARTSGTGEQYF.

J is TRBJ1-4 and V is TRBV10-3; D is unresolved. Germline V lookup: CDR1 ENHRY, CDR2 SYGVKD. Trimming removed 6 bases from V and 8 bases from J, with 13 bases in between. The CDR3 has 13 residues. As DNA, the CDR3 is TGTGCCATCAGGGGAAGGGATGGCGAAAAACTGTTTTTT. Its translation is CAIRGRDGEKLFF.

This clonotype was detected only once. The chain employs TRBV28 and TRBJ1-5; D unresolved. Germline CDR1 and CDR2: MDHEN and SYDVKM. The germline V and J ends were trimmed by 4 bases and 0 bases, with 4 bases remaining between them. This CDR3 is 13 amino acids long. CDR3 coding DNA: TGTGCCAGCAGTTGGGATAGCAATCAGCCCCAGCATTTT. This translates into CASSWDSNQPQHF. The full variable domain, rest sourced from reference TRBV28 and TRBJ1-5, is DVKVTQSSRYLVKRTGEKVFLECVQDMDHENMFWYRQDPGLGLRLIYFSYDVKMKEKGDIPEGYSVSREKKERFSLILESASTNQTSMYLCASSWDSNQPQHFGDGTRLSIL.

The rearrangement links TRBV27 to TRBJ2-4; D not certain. Per germline, CDR1 MNHEY and CDR2 SMNVEV (reference sequence). The ends were cut back, 6 bases at V and 1 base at J, with 10 bases in the middle. The CDR3 length is 14 residues. The CDR3 sequence: CASSTVGAKNIQYF. In nucleotides, the CDR3 is TGTGCCAGCAGCACGGTTGGGGCCAAAAACATTCAGTACTTC.

The chain employs TRBV20-1 and TRBJ2-1, with 11 nucleotides matching TRBD2. Germline V lookup: CDR1 DFQATT, CDR2 SNEGSKA (reference sequence). V was pared by 6 bases and J by 9 bases, with 10 bases of the junction left unmatched. This CDR3 region has 14 residues. For the CDR3, the DNA is TGCAGTGCCGCGACTAGCGGGACGGTTGGTGAGCAGTTCTTC. Amino acids: CSAATSGTVGEQFF.

This sequence joins TRBV30 and TRBJ1-6, with D unresolved. V was cut by 0 bases and J by 7 bases, with 13 bases left in between. Per germline, CDR1 GTSNPN and CDR2 SVGIG (reference sequence). The CDR3 length is 15 residues. The CDR3 here is CAWSVGAIGNSPLHF. CDR3 nucleotide sequence: TGTGCCTGGAGTGTAGGCGCCATTGGAAATTCACCCCTCCACTTT.

This chain joins TRBV2 and TRBJ2-3; D not certain. Trimming pared 7 bases from V and 2 bases from J, leaving 16 bases between. From germline, CDR1 is SNHLY and CDR2 FYNNEI. The CDR3 spans 15 residues. CDR3 DNA sequence: TGTGCCAGCACCGCTGAATTAACCTTCACAGATACGCAGTATTTT. Residues: CASTAELTFTDTQYF.

This chain links TRBV4-1 with TRBJ1-1, with TRBD1 identical over 10 bases. V lost 0 bases to trimming and J lost 11 bases; unmatched junction nucleotides: 12. Looked up from germline, CDR1 is MGHRA and CDR2 is YSYEKL. This CDR3 contains 16 residues. CDR3 region: CASSQDKGTGVSVAFF. The CDR3 DNA reads as TGCGCCAGCAGCCAAGACAAGGGGACAGGGGTATCAGTGGCTTTCTTT.

CDR3 sequence reads: CAWSVVGTGEGYTF. The DNA of the CDR3 is TGTGCCTGGAGTGTCGTTGGGACAGGGGAAGGCTACACCTTC. The chain joins TRBV30 to TRBJ1-2; 10 bases align to TRBD1. Trimming took 0 bases from V and 8 from J; bases not matched to a gene: 6. CDR1 GTSNPN and CDR2 SVGIG come from the germline V gene (reference sequence). This CDR3 has 14 residues. Based on the CDR3 plus reference TRBV30 and TRBJ1-2, the full variable domain is SQTIHQWPATLVQPVGSPLSLECTVEGTSNPNLYWYRQAAGRGLQLLFYSVGIGQISSEVPQNLSASRPQDRQFILSSKKLLLSDSGFYLCAWSVVGTGEGYTFGSGTRLTVV.

The rearrangement links TRBV20-1 to TRBJ2-4, with D possibly TRBD2 on 5 matching bases. CDR3 length: 12 residues. Trimming stripped 6 bases from V and 9 bases from J, with 15 bases between. In germline, CDR1 is DFQATT, CDR2 SNEGSKA (reference sequence). The CDR3, as DNA: TGCAGTGCCATTACGGGGAGAGGCATTCAGTACTTC. Translation gives CSAITGRGIQYF.

The rearrangement links TRBV20-1 to TRBJ2-4; D is perhaps TRBD2 (6 bases). Germline values: CDR1 DFQATT, CDR2 SNEGSKA (reference sequence). CDR3 length: 12 residues. Trimming removed 6 bases at V and 6 bases at J, with 12 bases between. For the CDR3, the DNA is TGCAGTGCCCCGCGGGACTCAAACATTCAGTACTTC. Its translation: CSAPRDSNIQYF.

The rearrangement uses TRBV5-1 and TRBJ1-1, with D possibly being TRBD1 (5 bases). With 4 bases removed from V and 6 bases from J, the gap between germline ends came to 16 bases. The CDR3 has 14 residues. The germline CDR1 and CDR2 sequences are SGHRS and YFSETQ. The CDR3 is CASSVTGGTAEAFF. As DNA, the CDR3 is TGCGCCAGCAGCGTCACGGGGGGGACGGCTGAAGCTTTCTTT.

The chain recombines TRBV4-2 with TRBJ2-7, with D perhaps being TRBD1 or TRBD2 (5 bases each). Germline V lookup: CDR1 LGHNA, CDR2 YNFKEQ. With 0 bases removed from V and 6 bases from J, the gap between germline ends came to 21 bases. The CDR3 runs to 17 residues. CDR3 sequence (DNA): TGTGCCAGCAGCCAAGAACAGGACTCGAGCCGATTGGGCGAGCAGTACTTC. Translation gives CASSQEQDSSRLGEQYF.

This clonotype was seen more than once but under ten times. This rearrangement joins TRBV6-1 to TRBJ1-5, with D hard to call. V lost 0 bases, J lost 3 bases, and 9 bases lay in between. Germline lookup yields CDR1 MNHNS and CDR2 SASEGT. The CDR3 has 15 residues. This chain's CDR3 is CASSEALGYNQPQHF. CDR3 bases: TGTGCCAGCAGTGAAGCGCTGGGATACAATCAGCCCCAGCATTTT.

The V call is TRBV29-1, the J call TRBJ1-1; 8 bases line up with TRBD1. The germline V gene has CDR1 SQVTM and CDR2 ANQGSEA. The trim removed 4 bases at V and 1 base at J, leaving 2 bases unmatched. The CDR3 is made up of 13 amino acids. The CDR3 here is CSVVGTGNTEAFF. CDR3 DNA: TGCAGCGTTGTTGGGACAGGGAACACTGAAGCTTTCTTT.

This chain uses TRBV20-1 with TRBJ2-7, with 9 bases that match TRBD2. CDR1 and CDR2 (germline): DFQATT, SNEGSKA (reference sequence). This CDR3 contains 13 residues. CDR3 bases: TGCAGCTCCTCACTAGCGGGTGTGGGCGAGCAGTACTTC. Translation gives CSSSLAGVGEQYF.

The rearrangement uses TRBV7-8 and TRBJ2-1; the D gene is possibly TRBD1 (5 bases). From germline, CDR1 is SGHVS and CDR2 FQNEAQ. The CDR3 is 15 amino acids. V was pared by 5 bases and J by 2 bases, with 13 bases between. The CDR3 sequence is CASSAEEGAYNEQFF. The CDR3, as DNA: TGTGCCAGCAGCGCCGAAGAAGGGGCCTACAATGAGCAGTTCTTC. The full variable domain, its missing parts supplied by reference TRBV7-8 and TRBJ2-1, is GAGVSQSPRYKVAKRGQDVALRCDPISGHVSLFWYQQALGQGPEFLTYFQNEAQLDKSGLPSDRFFAERPEGSVSTLKIQRTQQEDSAVYLCASSAEEGAYNEQFFGPGTRLTVL.

The chain uses TRBV29-1 and TRBJ2-7, with 9 bases identical to TRBD2. In germline, CDR1 is SQVTM, CDR2 ANQGSEA. The CDR3 consists of 13 residues. V dropped 4 bases and J dropped 2; count of bases not matched to a gene: 3. CDR3 protein: CSVGREGPYEQYF. The DNA for the CDR3 is TGCAGCGTTGGGCGGGAGGGGCCCTACGAGCAGTACTTC.

The genes are TRBV28 and TRBJ2-1, with 14 nucleotides matching TRBD2. This CDR3 has 16 residues. V gave up 5 bases and J gave up 6 bases; unmatched junction bases: 6. CDR1 and CDR2 (germline): MDHEN, SYDVKM. The CDR3 loop reads CASSPGGTSGSNEQFF. The DNA of the CDR3 is TGTGCCAGCAGTCCCGGAGGGACTAGCGGGAGCAATGAGCAGTTCTTC.

This chain uses TRBV6-5 with TRBJ2-7; D might be TRBD1 (5 bases). In germline, CDR1 is MNHEY, CDR2 SVGAGI. There are 15 residues in the CDR3. V was shortened by 0 bases and J by 0 bases, with 9 bases between the two germline ends. The CDR3 DNA sequence: TGTGCCAGCAGTTACTCAGGGGTAAGCTCCTACGAGCAGTACTTC. Amino acid sequence: CASSYSGVSSYEQYF.

The chain couples TRBV7-3 to TRBJ2-5; D unresolved. The CDR3 length is 13 residues. V dropped 2 bases and J dropped 11 bases, with 15 bases sitting between them. In germline, CDR1 is SGHTA, CDR2 FQGTGA. Written as DNA, the CDR3 is TGTGCCAGCAGCTTATCCCCCCTTACGGTTCAGTACTTC. It yields the protein CASSLSPLTVQYF. Full variable domain (rest looked up from reference TRBV7-3 and TRBJ2-5): GAGVSQTPSNKVTEKGKYVELRCDPISGHTALYWYRQSLGQGPEFLIYFQGTGAADDSGLPNDRFFAVRPEGSVSTLKIQRTERGDSAVYLCASSLSPLTVQYFGPGTRLLVL.

The chain employs TRBV3-1 and TRBJ2-1; the match to TRBD2 covers 8 bases. J was trimmed by 9 bases and V by 0 bases; bases with no gene match: 13. The CDR3 runs 17 residues. CDR1 is LGHDT, CDR2 YNNKEL, per germline (reference sequence). This chain's CDR3 is CASSQDQDLAGFPEQFF. The CDR3 nucleotides read TGTGCCAGCAGCCAAGATCAGGATCTAGCGGGTTTCCCTGAGCAGTTCTTC.

With respect to this clonotype: A much larger clone lies a single base off, so this may be a read error. Likely a read error: the CDR3 ends without its conserved phenylalanine or tryptophan. The chain uses TRBV4-1 and TRBJ1-5, with D unclear. The CDR3 length is 17 residues. Trimming pared 0 bases from V and 5 bases from J, leaving 17 bases between. CDR1 and CDR2 (germline): MGHRA, YSYEKL. The CDR3 region is CASSQDFFRSFHQPQHS. CDR3 DNA sequence: TGCGCCAGCAGCCAAGATTTCTTTCGGAGTTTCCATCAGCCCCAGCATTCT.